Reported below is one T cell receptor (beta chain). Stated treatment: 19 received Ad26.COV2.S at low or high dose, single or two shots; about 5 received placebo; per-sample allocation not given. Day 63 after the first injection of vaccine or placebo was the sampling time. This record comes from a study of Ad26.COV2.S vaccination and SARS-CoV-2 variants. Across the study: In the study, Ad26.COV2.S was injected intramuscularly once, or twice 56 days apart.

The germline V and J ends were trimmed by 1 base and 4 bases, with 14 bases remaining between them. Germline V CDR1 and CDR2: LGHDT, YNNKEL (reference sequence). The CDR3 totals 15 residues. Libraries were prepared by immunoSEQ multiplex PCR; TCRdb keeps only in-frame clonotypes and omits some of them. Of about 480,000 clones listed, around nine tenths are singletons. The V call is TRBV3-1 (or the pseudogene TRBV3-2), the J call TRBJ2-7; D gene uncertain. The clonotype was recovered from a person aged 18 to 59 who received the Ad26.COV2.S COVID-19 vaccine or a placebo. The input for sequencing was peripheral blood, taken in a trial of Ad26.COV2.S vaccine versus placebo. The CDR3 is CASSQVPYSTYEQYF. For the CDR3, the DNA is TGTGCCAGCAGCCAAGTTCCATACTCGACATACGAGCAGTACTTC.